The T cell receptor beta chain under discussion was sequenced for a study of human T cells and chemical hapten exposure. Time point in this sample: patch test 2, 6 weeks after DPC sensitization. Stated treatment: therapeutic diphenylcyclopropenone sensitization with weekly scalp DPC. Total RNA was extracted from unfractionated whole blood. This CDR3 contains 11 residues. Germline V lookup: CDR1 SQVTM, CDR2 ANQGSEA. The V and J ends lost 1 base and 7 bases respectively, with 7 bases between them. TCRdb called the RACE reads again in MiXCR, with one record for every CDR3 protein. The sample lists over 70,000 distinct CDR3 sequences, 7.5% to 9.5% occurring once. Study-wide results and limits: After DPC sensitization, TCRs above 1 in 1000 frequency showed no change.

This clonotype was seen at least ten times. The antigen is unknown. The clonotype was recovered from a woman aged 45-65 years with alopecia areata. Some clones in this sample may be carry-over from other donors' samples. The sample was whole blood, taken in connection with sensitization to the hapten diphenylcyclopropenone (DPC). The rearrangement links TRBV29-1 to TRBJ2-5; D not certain. CDR3 DNA: TGCAGCGTTGAAGTGTCCTCGACCCAGTACTTC. Residues: CSVEVSSTQYF.